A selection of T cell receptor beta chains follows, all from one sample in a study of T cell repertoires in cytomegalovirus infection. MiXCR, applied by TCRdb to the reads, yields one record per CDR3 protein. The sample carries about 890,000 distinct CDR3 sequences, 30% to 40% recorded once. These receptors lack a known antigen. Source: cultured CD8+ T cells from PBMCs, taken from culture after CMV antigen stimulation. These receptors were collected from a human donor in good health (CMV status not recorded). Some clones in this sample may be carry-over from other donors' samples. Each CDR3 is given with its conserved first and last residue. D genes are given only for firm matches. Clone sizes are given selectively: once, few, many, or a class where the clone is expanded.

cdr3_aa: CASSYGRNTDTQYF
cdr3_nt: TGTGCCAGCAGTTACGGCAGGAACACAGATACGCAGTATTTT
d_call: .
j_call: TRBJ2-3
v_call: TRBV6-2/TRBV6-3
clone_size: .

cdr3_aa: CASSGGQMNTEAFF
cdr3_nt: TGTGCCAGCAGTGGAGGACAGATGAACACTGAAGCTTTCTTT
d_call: .
j_call: TRBJ1-1
v_call: TRBV27
clone_size: .

cdr3_aa: CASSSRLAGGFWEQFF
cdr3_nt: TGTGCCAGCAGCTCCCGTCTAGCGGGGGGCTTCTGGGAGCAGTTCTTC
d_call: TRBD2
j_call: TRBJ2-1
v_call: TRBV7-8
clone_size: many

cdr3_aa: CASRPGQAKNIQYF
cdr3_nt: TGTGCCAGCAGGCCGGGGCAAGCCAAAAACATTCAGTACTTC
d_call: .
j_call: TRBJ2-4
v_call: TRBV28
clone_size: .

cdr3_aa: CSAYIMNEQFF
cdr3_nt: TGCAGTGCGTATATCATGAATGAGCAGTTCTTC
d_call: .
j_call: TRBJ2-1
v_call: TRBV20-1
clone_size: .

cdr3_aa: CATSGGDRQETQYF
cdr3_nt: TGTGCCACCAGTGGGGGGGACAGACAAGAGACCCAGTACTTC
d_call: .
j_call: TRBJ2-5
v_call: TRBV24-1
clone_size: .

cdr3_aa: CASSPGGRGPLTAF
cdr3_nt: TGTGCCAGCAGCCCCGGAGGCAGGGGGCCACTCACCGCCTTC
d_call: TRBD1
j_call: TRBJ1-2
v_call: TRBV7-8
clone_size: many

cdr3_aa: CASKEDLVGTDTQYF
cdr3_nt: TGTGCCAGCAAGGAGGACTTGGTTGGCACAGATACGCAGTATTTT
d_call: .
j_call: TRBJ2-3
v_call: TRBV4-2
clone_size: .

cdr3_aa: CASSLRRVSTGELFF
cdr3_nt: TGTGCCAGCAGCTTGCGCAGGGTTAGCACCGGGGAGCTGTTTTTT
d_call: .
j_call: TRBJ2-2
v_call: TRBV11-1
clone_size: few

cdr3_aa: CASSIGSEGDTQYF
cdr3_nt: TGTGCCAGTAGTATCGGCTCCGAGGGGGATACGCAGTATTTT
d_call: .
j_call: TRBJ2-3
v_call: TRBV19
clone_size: .

cdr3_aa: CASSLWRQRNANYGYTF
cdr3_nt: TGTGCCAGCAGTTTATGGAGACAACGGAACGCTAACTATGGCTACACCTTC
d_call: .
j_call: TRBJ1-2
v_call: TRBV28
clone_size: once

cdr3_aa: CASSSSGLEEKLFF
cdr3_nt: TGTGCCAGCAGTTCTTCAGGGTTGGAAGAAAAACTGTTTTTT
d_call: .
j_call: TRBJ1-4
v_call: TRBV12-3/TRBV12-4
clone_size: .

cdr3_aa: CASSTGTAENQPQHF
cdr3_nt: TGTGCCAGCAGCACCGGGACAGCGGAGAATCAGCCCCAGCATTTT
d_call: TRBD1
j_call: TRBJ1-5
v_call: TRBV7-2
clone_size: many

cdr3_aa: CASSVVDRGAFF
cdr3_nt: TGTGCCAGCAGCGTAGTGGACAGGGGGGCTTTCTTT
d_call: TRBD1
j_call: TRBJ1-1
v_call: TRBV9
clone_size: .

cdr3_aa: CASSRGWGTLGTEAFF
cdr3_nt: TGTGCCAGCAGCCGGGGGTGGGGGACCCTAGGCACTGAAGCTTTCTTT
d_call: .
j_call: TRBJ1-1
v_call: TRBV11-2
clone_size: .

cdr3_aa: CASSSPGTGGNYGYTF
cdr3_nt: TGTGCCAGCAGCTCCCCGGGGACAGGGGGAAACTATGGCTACACCTTC
d_call: TRBD1
j_call: TRBJ1-2
v_call: TRBV7-4
clone_size: few

cdr3_aa: CASSFPPTQGVTYNEQFF
cdr3_nt: TGTGCCAGCAGTTTTCCCCCCACCCAGGGGGTAACCTACAATGAGCAGTTCTTC
d_call: TRBD1
j_call: TRBJ2-1
v_call: TRBV28
clone_size: .

cdr3_aa: CAGSHRDRDPDTQYF
cdr3_nt: TGTGCCGGCAGCCACCGGGACAGGGATCCAGATACGCAGTATTTT
d_call: TRBD1
j_call: TRBJ2-3
v_call: TRBV7-3
clone_size: .

cdr3_aa: CASKGQGADGYTF
cdr3_nt: TGTGCCAGCAAAGGACAGGGGGCCGATGGCTACACCTTC
d_call: TRBD1
j_call: TRBJ1-2
v_call: TRBV7-9
clone_size: .

cdr3_aa: CATSRDPLLSDTEAFF
cdr3_nt: TGTGCCACCAGCAGAGATCCCCTACTGAGTGACACTGAAGCTTTCTTT
d_call: .
j_call: TRBJ1-1
v_call: TRBV15
clone_size: few

cdr3_aa: CASSMLTGQEYGYTF
cdr3_nt: TGTGCCAGTAGTATGCTGACAGGGCAGGAGTATGGCTACACCTTC
d_call: TRBD1
j_call: TRBJ1-2
v_call: TRBV19
clone_size: few

cdr3_aa: CASSLETGGGYNEQFF
cdr3_nt: TGTGCCAGCAGTTTAGAGACAGGGGGGGGATACAATGAGCAGTTCTTC
d_call: TRBD1
j_call: TRBJ2-1
v_call: TRBV27
clone_size: .

cdr3_aa: CSARKGTEFF
cdr3_nt: TGCAGTGCTAGAAAGGGGACCGAGTTCTTC
d_call: .
j_call: TRBJ2-1
v_call: TRBV20-1
clone_size: .

cdr3_aa: CASSSGPTVEQYF
cdr3_nt: TGTGCCAGCAGTTCCGGGCCTACGGTCGAGCAGTACTTC
d_call: .
j_call: TRBJ2-7
v_call: TRBV6-8
clone_size: few

cdr3_aa: CASSPGLATGNEQFF
cdr3_nt: TGTGCCAGCAGTCCGGGACTAGCAACCGGCAATGAGCAGTTCTTC
d_call: TRBD2
j_call: TRBJ2-1
v_call: TRBV12-3/TRBV12-4
clone_size: .

cdr3_aa: CASSWSGGNYNEQFF
cdr3_nt: TGTGCCAGTAGTTGGAGCGGGGGGAATTACAATGAGCAGTTCTTC
d_call: TRBD2
j_call: TRBJ2-1
v_call: TRBV19
clone_size: many

cdr3_aa: CASSSPLAKNIQYF
cdr3_nt: TGTGCCAGCAGTTCCCCCCTAGCCAAAAACATTCAGTACTTC
d_call: .
j_call: TRBJ2-4
v_call: TRBV28
clone_size: few

cdr3_aa: CASLRVTINYGYTF
cdr3_nt: TGTGCCAGTCTGAGAGTAACCATAAACTATGGCTACACCTTC
d_call: .
j_call: TRBJ1-2
v_call: TRBV6-6
clone_size: .

cdr3_aa: CASSLVGGLDEQYF
cdr3_nt: TGTGCCAGCAGTTTAGTTGGTGGGTTAGACGAGCAGTACTTC
d_call: .
j_call: TRBJ2-7
v_call: TRBV27
clone_size: .

cdr3_aa: CASSVVGGGSGNEQFF
cdr3_nt: TGTGCCAGCAGCGTAGTAGGCGGGGGGAGTGGCAATGAGCAGTTCTTC
d_call: TRBD2
j_call: TRBJ2-1
v_call: TRBV9
clone_size: .

cdr3_aa: CASSYSGGYQLAKNIQYF
cdr3_nt: TGTGCCAGCAGTTATAGCGGGGGGTACCAGTTAGCCAAAAACATTCAGTACTTC
d_call: TRBD2
j_call: TRBJ2-4
v_call: TRBV2
clone_size: .

cdr3_aa: CASSQGHRNTGELFF
cdr3_nt: TGTGCCAGCAGCCAGGGACATCGGAACACCGGGGAGCTGTTTTTT
d_call: .
j_call: TRBJ2-2
v_call: TRBV7-2
clone_size: many

cdr3_aa: CASSLVPRFDEKLFF
cdr3_nt: TGTGCCAGCAGCTTAGTCCCCCGGTTCGATGAAAAACTGTTTTTT
d_call: .
j_call: TRBJ1-4
v_call: TRBV7-9
clone_size: .

cdr3_aa: CATGGGTEAFF
cdr3_nt: TGTGCCACCGGTGGGGGCACTGAAGCTTTCTTT
d_call: .
j_call: TRBJ1-1
v_call: TRBV10-3
clone_size: many

cdr3_aa: CTSSHGQLNTEAFF
cdr3_nt: TGTACCAGCAGCCACGGACAGCTTAACACTGAAGCTTTCTTT
d_call: .
j_call: TRBJ1-1
v_call: TRBV7-9
clone_size: .

cdr3_aa: CASSIDQEQGALGTEAFF
cdr3_nt: TGTGCCAGTAGTATAGATCAGGAACAGGGGGCGCTTGGGACTGAAGCTTTCTTT
d_call: TRBD1
j_call: TRBJ1-1
v_call: TRBV19
clone_size: .

cdr3_aa: CASKIRSSSTDTQYF
cdr3_nt: TGTGCCAGCAAAATCAGGTCTTCTAGCACAGATACGCAGTATTTT
d_call: .
j_call: TRBJ2-3
v_call: TRBV6-1
clone_size: few